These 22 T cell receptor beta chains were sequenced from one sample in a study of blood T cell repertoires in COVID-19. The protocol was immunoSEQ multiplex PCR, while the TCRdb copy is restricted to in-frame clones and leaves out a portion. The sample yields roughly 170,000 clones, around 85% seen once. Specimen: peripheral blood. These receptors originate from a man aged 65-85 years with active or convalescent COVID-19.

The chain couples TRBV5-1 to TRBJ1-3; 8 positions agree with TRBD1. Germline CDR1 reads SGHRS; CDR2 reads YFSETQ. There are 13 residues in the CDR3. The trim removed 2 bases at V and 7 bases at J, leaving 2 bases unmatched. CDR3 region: CASSFQGANTIYF. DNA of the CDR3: TGCGCCAGCAGCTTCCAGGGGGCGAACACCATATATTTT.

The CDR3 nucleotides are TGTGCCAGCAGCTTTAGGGGGCCGTACACTGAAGCTTTCTTT. It encodes CASSFRGPYTEAFF. V is TRBV7-9 and J is TRBJ1-1; 7 bases map to TRBD1. CDR3 length: 14 amino acids. The germline V gene has CDR1 SEHNR and CDR2 FQNEAQ (reference sequence). Germline trimming cut 3 bases from V and 3 bases from J; bases unmatched to any gene: 4.

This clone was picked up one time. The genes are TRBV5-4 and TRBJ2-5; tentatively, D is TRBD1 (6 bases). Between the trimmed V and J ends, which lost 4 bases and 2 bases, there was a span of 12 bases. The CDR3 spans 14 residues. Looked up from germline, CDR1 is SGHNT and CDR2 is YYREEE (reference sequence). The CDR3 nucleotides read TGTGCCAGCAGCCATGGACAGTCTCAAGAGACCCAGTACTTC. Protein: CASSHGQSQETQYF.

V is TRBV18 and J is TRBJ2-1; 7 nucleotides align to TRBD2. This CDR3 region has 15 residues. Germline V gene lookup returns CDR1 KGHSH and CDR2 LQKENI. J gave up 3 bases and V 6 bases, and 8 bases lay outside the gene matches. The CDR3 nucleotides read TGTGCCAGCTCCCAGGCGGCTAGCGGCTACAATGAGCAGTTCTTC. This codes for CASSQAASGYNEQFF.

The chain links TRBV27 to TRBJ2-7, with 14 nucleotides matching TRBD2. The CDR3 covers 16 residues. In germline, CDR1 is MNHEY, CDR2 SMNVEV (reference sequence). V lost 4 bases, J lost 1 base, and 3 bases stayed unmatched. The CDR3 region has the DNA TGTGCCAGCAGTTCCCGGACTAGCGGGAGGTCCTACGAGCAGTACTTC. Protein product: CASSSRTSGRSYEQYF.

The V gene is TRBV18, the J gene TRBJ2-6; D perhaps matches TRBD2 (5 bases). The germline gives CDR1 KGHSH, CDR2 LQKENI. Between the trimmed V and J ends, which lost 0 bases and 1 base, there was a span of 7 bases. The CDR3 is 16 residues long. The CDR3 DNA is TGTGCCAGCTCACCACCTTGGGAGTCTGGGGCCAACGTCCTGACTTTC. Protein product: CASSPPWESGANVLTF. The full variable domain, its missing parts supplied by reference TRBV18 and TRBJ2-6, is NAGVMQNPRHLVRRRGQEARLRCSPMKGHSHVYWYRQLPEEGLKFMVYLQKENIIDESGMPKERFSAEFPKEGPSILRIQQVVRGDSAAYFCASSPPWESGANVLTFGAGSRLTVL.

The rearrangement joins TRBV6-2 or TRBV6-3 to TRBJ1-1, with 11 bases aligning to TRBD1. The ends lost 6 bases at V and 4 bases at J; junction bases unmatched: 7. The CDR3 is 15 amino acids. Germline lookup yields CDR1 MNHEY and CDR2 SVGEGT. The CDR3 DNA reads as TGTGCCAGCAGCCCAGGACAGGGGGCGACCACTGAAGCTTTCTTT. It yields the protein CASSPGQGATTEAFF.

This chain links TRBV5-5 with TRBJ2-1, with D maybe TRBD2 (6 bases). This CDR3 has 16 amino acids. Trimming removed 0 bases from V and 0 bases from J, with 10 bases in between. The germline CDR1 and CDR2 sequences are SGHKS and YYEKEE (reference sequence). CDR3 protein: CASSLDGRSSYNEQFF. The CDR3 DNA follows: TGTGCCAGCAGCTTGGATGGGAGGAGCTCCTACAATGAGCAGTTCTTC.

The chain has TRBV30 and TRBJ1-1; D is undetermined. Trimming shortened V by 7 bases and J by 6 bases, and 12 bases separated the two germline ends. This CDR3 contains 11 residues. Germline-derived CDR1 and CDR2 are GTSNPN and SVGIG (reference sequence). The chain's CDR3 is CASIYRSEAFF. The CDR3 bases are TGTGCCTCAATCTACCGGTCTGAAGCTTTCTTT.

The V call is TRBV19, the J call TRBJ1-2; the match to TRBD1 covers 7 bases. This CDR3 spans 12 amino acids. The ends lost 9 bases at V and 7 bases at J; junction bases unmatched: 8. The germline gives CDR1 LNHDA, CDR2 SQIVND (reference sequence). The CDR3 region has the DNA TGTGCCAGCACCGACAGGGCGGTTGGCTACACCTTC. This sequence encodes CASTDRAVGYTF.

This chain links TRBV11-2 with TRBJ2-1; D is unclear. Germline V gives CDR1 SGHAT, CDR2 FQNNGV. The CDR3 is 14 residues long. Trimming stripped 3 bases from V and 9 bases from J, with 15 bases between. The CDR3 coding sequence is TGTGCCAGCAGCTTGGGCAGGTCGAATAGTGAGCAGTTCTTC. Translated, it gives CASSLGRSNSEQFF.

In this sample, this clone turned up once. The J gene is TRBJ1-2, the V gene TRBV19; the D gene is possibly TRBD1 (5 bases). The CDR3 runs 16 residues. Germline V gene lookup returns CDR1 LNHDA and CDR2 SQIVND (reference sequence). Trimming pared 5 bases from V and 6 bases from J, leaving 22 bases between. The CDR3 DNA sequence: TGTGCCAGTAGTTTCCAAGGTGCCACGGGGGGTCATGGCTACACCTTC. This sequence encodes CASSFQGATGGHGYTF.

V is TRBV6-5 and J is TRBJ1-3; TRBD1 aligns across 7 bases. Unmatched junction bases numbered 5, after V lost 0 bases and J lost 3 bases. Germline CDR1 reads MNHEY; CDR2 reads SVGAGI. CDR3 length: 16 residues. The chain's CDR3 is CASSYSQGIGGNTIYF. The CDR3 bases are TGTGCCAGCAGTTACTCACAGGGGATCGGTGGAAACACCATATATTTT.

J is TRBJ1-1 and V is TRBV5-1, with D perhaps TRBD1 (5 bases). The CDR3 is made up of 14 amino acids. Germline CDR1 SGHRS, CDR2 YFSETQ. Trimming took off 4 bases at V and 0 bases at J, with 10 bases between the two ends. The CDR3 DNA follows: TGCGCCAGCAGCGCCCAGGGTCTGAACACTGAAGCTTTCTTT. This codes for CASSAQGLNTEAFF.

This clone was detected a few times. The CDR3 spells CASFRGGASTDTQYF. CDR3 DNA sequence: TGTGCCAGCTTCCGGGGGGGGGCTAGCACAGATACGCAGTATTTT. The chain carries TRBV5-4 and TRBJ2-3; TRBD2 aligns across 8 bases. CDR3 size: 15 residues. J lost 0 bases, V lost 7 bases, and 7 bases had no gene match. The germline V gene has CDR1 SGHNT and CDR2 YYREEE (reference sequence).

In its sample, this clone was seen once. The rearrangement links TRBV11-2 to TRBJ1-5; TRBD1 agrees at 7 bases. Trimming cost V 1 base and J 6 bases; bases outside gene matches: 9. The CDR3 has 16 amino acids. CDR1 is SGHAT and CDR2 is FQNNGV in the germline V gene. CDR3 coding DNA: TGTGCCAGCAGCTTAGGGGGACAGACCCTACTTCAGCCCCAGCATTTT. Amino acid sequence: CASSLGGQTLLQPQHF.

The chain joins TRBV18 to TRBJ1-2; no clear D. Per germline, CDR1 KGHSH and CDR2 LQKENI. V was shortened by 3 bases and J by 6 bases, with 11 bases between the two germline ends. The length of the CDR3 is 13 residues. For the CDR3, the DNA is TGTGCCAGCTCACCCCAGGTCGGGGATGGCTACACCTTC. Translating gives CASSPQVGDGYTF.

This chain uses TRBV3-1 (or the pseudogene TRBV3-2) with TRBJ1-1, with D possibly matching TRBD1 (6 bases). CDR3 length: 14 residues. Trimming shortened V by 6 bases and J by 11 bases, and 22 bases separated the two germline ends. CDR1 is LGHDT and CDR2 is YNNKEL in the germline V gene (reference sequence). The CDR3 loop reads CASSRPGTLHEAFF. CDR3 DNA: TGTGCCAGCAGTCGCCCCGGGACACTCCATGAGGCTTTCTTT.

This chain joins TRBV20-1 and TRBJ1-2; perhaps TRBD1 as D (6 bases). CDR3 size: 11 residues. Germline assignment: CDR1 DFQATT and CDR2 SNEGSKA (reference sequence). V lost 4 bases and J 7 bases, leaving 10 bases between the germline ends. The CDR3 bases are TGCAGTGCTAACGGGGGGCGTGGCTACACCTTC. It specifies CSANGGRGYTF.

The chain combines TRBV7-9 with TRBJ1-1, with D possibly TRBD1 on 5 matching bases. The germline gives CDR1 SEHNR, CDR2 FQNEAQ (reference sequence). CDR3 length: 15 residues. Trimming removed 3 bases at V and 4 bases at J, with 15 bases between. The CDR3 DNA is TGTGCCAGCAGCTTTCAGGGAGGCACATCCACTGAAGCTTTCTTT. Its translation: CASSFQGGTSTEAFF.

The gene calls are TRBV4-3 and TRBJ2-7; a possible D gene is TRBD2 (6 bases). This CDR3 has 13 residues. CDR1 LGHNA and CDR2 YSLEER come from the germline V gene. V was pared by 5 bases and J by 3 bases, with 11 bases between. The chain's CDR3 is CASSSGTDYEQYF. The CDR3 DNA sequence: TGCGCCAGCAGCTCCGGGACTGACTACGAGCAGTACTTC.

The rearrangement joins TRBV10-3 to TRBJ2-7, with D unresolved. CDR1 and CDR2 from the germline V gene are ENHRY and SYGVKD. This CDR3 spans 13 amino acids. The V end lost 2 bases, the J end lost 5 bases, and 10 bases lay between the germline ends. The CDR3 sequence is CAISERGTDEQYF. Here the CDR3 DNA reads TGTGCCATCAGTGAGAGAGGAACGGACGAGCAGTACTTC.